This T cell receptor beta chain was recovered during a study of Graves' ophthalmopathy and Graves' hyperthyroidism. This CDR3 has 15 amino acids. Trimming cost V 8 bases and J 1 base, with 14 bases left between them. Germline assignment: CDR1 MNHEY and CDR2 SMNVEV (reference sequence). Study-level points and caveats: Also, most clonotypes expanded in the thyroid above 0.001 frequency appeared in blood.

A word on this clonotype: What it binds is unknown.

RNA transcripts provided the template for amplifying TCR beta CDR3 regions. The library came from an HTBI-primed first-round RT-PCR and a second-round multiplex PCR. TCRdb fed the multiplex PCR reads into MiXCR, producing one record per CDR3 protein. The table records about 400,000 distinct CDR3 sequences, about 17% of them present only once. The clonotype comes from a woman aged 18-29 years with Graves' ophthalmopathy. Input material: peripheral blood. The chain joins TRBV27 to TRBJ2-2; D may be TRBD2 (6 bases). The CDR3 reads CASGRSGVNTGELFF. The CDR3 coding sequence is TGTGCCAGCGGTCGCTCGGGGGTGAACACCGGGGAGCTGTTTTTT.